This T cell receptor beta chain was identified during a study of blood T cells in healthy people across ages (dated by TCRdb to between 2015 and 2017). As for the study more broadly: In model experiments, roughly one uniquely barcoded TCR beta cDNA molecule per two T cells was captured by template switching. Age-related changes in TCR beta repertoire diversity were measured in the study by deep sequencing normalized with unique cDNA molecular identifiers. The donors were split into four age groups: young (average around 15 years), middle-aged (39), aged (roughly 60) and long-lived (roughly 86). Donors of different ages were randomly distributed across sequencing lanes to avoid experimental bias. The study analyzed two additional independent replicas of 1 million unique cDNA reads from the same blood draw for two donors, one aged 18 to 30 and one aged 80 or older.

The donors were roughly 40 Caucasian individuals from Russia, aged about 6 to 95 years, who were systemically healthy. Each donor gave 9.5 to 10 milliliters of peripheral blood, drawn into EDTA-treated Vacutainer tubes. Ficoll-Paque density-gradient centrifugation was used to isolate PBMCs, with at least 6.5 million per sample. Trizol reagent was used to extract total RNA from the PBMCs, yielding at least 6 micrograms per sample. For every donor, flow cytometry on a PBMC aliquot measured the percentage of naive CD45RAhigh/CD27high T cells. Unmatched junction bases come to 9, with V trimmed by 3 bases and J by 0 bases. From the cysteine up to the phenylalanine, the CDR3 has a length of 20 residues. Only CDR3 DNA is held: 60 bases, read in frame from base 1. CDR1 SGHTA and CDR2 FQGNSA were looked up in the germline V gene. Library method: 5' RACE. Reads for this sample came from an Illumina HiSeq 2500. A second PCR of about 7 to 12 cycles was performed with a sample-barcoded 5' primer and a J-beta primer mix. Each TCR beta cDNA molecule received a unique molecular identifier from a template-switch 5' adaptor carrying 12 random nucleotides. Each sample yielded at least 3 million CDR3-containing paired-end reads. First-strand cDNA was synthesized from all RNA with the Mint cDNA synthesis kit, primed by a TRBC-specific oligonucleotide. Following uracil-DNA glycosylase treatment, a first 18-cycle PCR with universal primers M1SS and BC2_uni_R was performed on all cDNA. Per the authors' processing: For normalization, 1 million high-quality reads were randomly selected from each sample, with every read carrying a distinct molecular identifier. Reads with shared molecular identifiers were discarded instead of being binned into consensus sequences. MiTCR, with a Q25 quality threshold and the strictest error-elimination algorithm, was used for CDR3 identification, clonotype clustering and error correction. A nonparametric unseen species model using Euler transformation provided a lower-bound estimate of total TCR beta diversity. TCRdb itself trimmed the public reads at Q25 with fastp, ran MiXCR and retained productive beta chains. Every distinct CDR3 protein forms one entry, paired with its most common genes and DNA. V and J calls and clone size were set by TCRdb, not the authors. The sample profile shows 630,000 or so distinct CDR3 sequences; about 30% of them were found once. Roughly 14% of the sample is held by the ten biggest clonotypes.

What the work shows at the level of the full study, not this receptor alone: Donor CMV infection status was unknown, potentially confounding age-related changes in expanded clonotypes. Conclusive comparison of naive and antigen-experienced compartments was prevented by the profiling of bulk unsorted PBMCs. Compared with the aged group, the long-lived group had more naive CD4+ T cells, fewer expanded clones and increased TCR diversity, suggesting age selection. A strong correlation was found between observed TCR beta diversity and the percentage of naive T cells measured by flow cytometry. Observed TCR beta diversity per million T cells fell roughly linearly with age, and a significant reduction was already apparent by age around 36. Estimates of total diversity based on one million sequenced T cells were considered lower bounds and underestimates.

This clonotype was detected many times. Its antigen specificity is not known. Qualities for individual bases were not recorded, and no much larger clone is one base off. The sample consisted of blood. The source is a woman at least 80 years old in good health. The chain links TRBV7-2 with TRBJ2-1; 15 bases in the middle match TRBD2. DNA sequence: TGTGCCAGCAGCTTCCCGGGACTAGCGGGGGGCGGGACCTCCTACAATGAGCAGTTCTTC. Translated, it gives CASSFPGLAGGGTSYNEQFF. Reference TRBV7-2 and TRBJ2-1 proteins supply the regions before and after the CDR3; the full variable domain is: GAGVSQSPSNKVTEKGKDVELRCDPISGHTALYWYRQSLGQGLEFLIYFQGNSAPDKSGLPSDRFSAERTGGSVSTLTIQRTQQEDSAVYLCASSFPGLAGGGTSYNEQFFGPGTRLTVL.